This passage covers 17 T cell receptor beta chains from one sample sequenced in a study of vaccination and CD4 T cells after COVID-19. As to treatment: approximately nine-day PBMC culture with coronavirus spike peptide pools or control peptides (ViraFEST assay). The study sequenced cultured CD4+ T cell DNA using the Oncomine TCR Beta short-read assay. TCRdb re-called the PCR reads through MiXCR, storing one row per CDR3 protein. The sample lists 9,000 to 10,000 distinct CDR3 sequences, 40% to 60% occurring once. These receptors have no identified antigens. The specimen was CD4+ T cells from blood, cultured in vitro. These receptors all come from a human donor who had recovered from COVID-19.

The chain uses TRBV6-1 and TRBJ2-1; the match to TRBD2 covers 12 bases. The CDR3 length is 14 residues. The V segment lost 6 bases and the J segment 7 bases; nucleotides outside the gene matches: 4. Looked up from germline, CDR1 is MNHNS and CDR2 is SASEGT. The CDR3 spells CASSSSGGVNEQFF. The CDR3 DNA is TGTGCCAGCAGCTCTAGCGGGGGGGTGAATGAGCAGTTCTTC.

The rearrangement links TRBV11-3 to TRBJ1-1; TRBD1 agrees at 7 bases. The CDR3 runs to 15 residues. Germline values: CDR1 SGHNT, CDR2 YENEEA. V shed 1 base, J shed 4 bases, and the junction held 6 bases outside the gene matches. As DNA, the CDR3 is TGTGCCAGCAGCTTAGGCGGGCAGGGGGGCACTGAAGCTTTCTTT. Translating it yields CASSLGGQGGTEAFF.

J is TRBJ1-2 and V is TRBV12-3 or TRBV12-4, with a possible D match to TRBD1 (5 bases). V was clipped by 7 bases and J by 7 bases, with 13 bases between them. This CDR3 region has 12 residues. CDR3 DNA sequence: TGTGCCAGCACCTCCTCCGGGGGTGGCTACACCTTC. This sequence encodes CASTSSGGGYTF.

In this sample, this clonotype turned up a few times. The gene calls are TRBV10-3 and TRBJ2-1; weak D call: TRBD1 (6 bases). Trimming removed 7 bases at V and 10 bases at J, with 20 bases between. The CDR3 runs to 14 residues. Germline V CDR1 and CDR2: ENHRY, SYGVKD. CDR3 residues: CAITKDSPQSEQFF. DNA for the CDR3: TGTGCCATCACCAAGGACAGTCCCCAATCCGAGCAGTTCTTC.

The chain employs TRBV6-1 and TRBJ1-1; 10 bases line up with TRBD1. The V gene end was trimmed by 6 bases and the J gene end by 7 bases; junction bases not matched to a gene: 8. CDR1 is MNHNS, CDR2 SASEGT, per germline. The CDR3 is made up of 14 amino acids. CDR3 sequence: CASREDRGGNEAFF. The CDR3 nucleotides read TGTGCCAGCAGGGAGGACAGGGGGGGAAATGAAGCTTTCTTT.

This clonotype counts as large. J is TRBJ1-2 and V is TRBV7-9; TRBD1 aligns across 7 bases. The germline V gene encodes CDR1 SEHNR and CDR2 FQNEAQ (reference sequence). The ends lost 5 bases at V and 5 bases at J; junction bases unmatched: 11. This CDR3 spans 15 amino acids. The CDR3 spells CASSRLDREGYGYTF. CDR3 nucleotide sequence: TGTGCCAGCAGCAGACTCGACAGGGAGGGATATGGCTACACCTTC.

This clonotype turned up a few times. The rearrangement links TRBV7-2 to TRBJ1-2, with D tentatively TRBD1 (6 bases). The germline CDR1 and CDR2 sequences are SGHTA and FQGNSA. The germline V and J ends were trimmed by 2 bases and 4 bases, with 14 bases remaining between them. CDR3 length equals 15 residues. Here the CDR3 DNA reads TGTGCCAGCAGCTTAAGTTTCCAACAGGGCTATGGCTACACCTTC. Encoded protein: CASSLSFQQGYGYTF.

The genes are TRBV19 and TRBJ1-5, with TRBD1 identical over 8 bases. Germline V gene data show CDR1 as LNHDA and CDR2 as SQIVND (reference sequence). The CDR3 loop spans 15 amino acids. With 6 bases clipped from V and 1 base from J, the junction kept 5 bases outside the gene matches. Here the CDR3 reads CASRSTGASNQPQHF. In DNA, the CDR3 is TGTGCCAGTAGATCGACAGGGGCGAGCAATCAGCCCCAGCATTTT.

CDR3 in DNA: TGTGCCAGCAGCTTATTCCTCGGGCAGCCCCAGCATTTT. This encodes CASSLFLGQPQHF. V is TRBV7-2 and J is TRBJ1-5; D gene uncertain. The CDR3 runs 13 residues. Germline CDR1 SGHTA, CDR2 FQGNSA. V was shortened by 2 bases and J by 7 bases, with 9 bases between the two germline ends.

This clonotype occurred once. Sequence at one end of the junction differs from germline and may be a read error. The chain joins TRBV7-7 to TRBJ2-3; D is unresolved. CDR1 is SSHAT and CDR2 is FNYEAQ in the germline V gene (reference sequence). The CDR3 consists of 13 residues. CDR3 DNA sequence: TGTGCTAGCAGCTTAGCTAGCACAGATACGCAGTATTTT. Protein product: CASSLASTDTQYF.

The rearrangement joins TRBV7-2 to TRBJ2-3; D is possibly TRBD2 (6 bases). The V gene lost 4 bases and the J gene lost 5 bases, with 13 bases spanning the gap. The CDR3 has 14 residues. CDR1 is SGHTA and CDR2 is FQGNSA in the germline V gene. CDR3 nucleotide sequence: TGTGCCAGCAGCTCCCGCGGGACCAGAGATACGCAGTATTTT. This sequence encodes CASSSRGTRDTQYF.

This clonotype was seen more than once but under ten times. J is TRBJ2-1 and V is TRBV7-9, with a weak D call TRBD2 (6 bases). CDR1 is SEHNR, CDR2 FQNEAQ, per germline (reference sequence). This CDR3 is built from 15 residues. The germline V and J ends were trimmed by 6 bases and 1 base, with 13 bases remaining between them. DNA of the CDR3: TGTGCCAGCAGGGCCGCGGGGCAGTCCTACAATGAGCAGTTCTTC. Translated, it gives CASRAAGQSYNEQFF.

V is TRBV7-8 and J is TRBJ2-3, with unresolved D. CDR1 is SGHVS and CDR2 is FQNEAQ in the germline V gene. V was trimmed by 6 bases and J by 1 base, leaving 17 bases between them. The CDR3 contains 16 residues. Written as DNA, the CDR3 is TGTGCCAGCAGACCGAGATACAGTGATGGCACAGATACGCAGTATTTT. It yields the protein CASRPRYSDGTDTQYF.

The sample holds a few counts of this clonotype. V and J are TRBV5-1 and TRBJ2-1, with D possibly being TRBD1 (6 bases). Germline CDR1 is SGHRS and CDR2 is YFSETQ. The V and J ends lost 1 base and 8 bases respectively, with 16 bases between them. The CDR3 extends over 15 amino acids. CDR3: CASSLTLGAVYEQFF. The CDR3 bases are TGCGCCAGCAGCTTGACCTTGGGGGCGGTCTATGAGCAGTTCTTC.

This clonotype was detected only once. This chain uses TRBV19 with TRBJ1-1; a possible D gene is TRBD1 (5 bases). The CDR3 consists of 12 residues. Germline lookup yields CDR1 LNHDA and CDR2 SQIVND (reference sequence). V was clipped by 3 bases and J by 7 bases, with 9 bases between them. CDR3 nucleotides: TGTGCCAGTAGTATCAGCGGGGGTGAAGCTTTCTTT. As protein: CASSISGGEAFF. The variable domain in full, with the rest retrieved from reference TRBV19 and TRBJ1-1, is DGGITQSPKYLFRKEGQNVTLSCEQNLNHDAMYWYRQDPGQGLRLIYYSQIVNDFQKGDIAEGYSVSREKKESFPLTVTSAQKNPTAFYLCASSISGGEAFFGQGTRLTVV.

This clonotype has only one observation. The chain has TRBV6-2 or TRBV6-3 and TRBJ1-1; 11 nucleotides line up with TRBD1. The length of the CDR3 is 15 residues. V dropped 4 bases and J dropped 3; count of bases not matched to a gene: 4. Looked up from germline, CDR1 is MNHEY and CDR2 is SVGEGT. CDR3 amino acids: CASSSPGQGDTEAFF. CDR3 nucleotide sequence: TGTGCCAGCAGTTCACCGGGACAGGGGGACACTGAAGCTTTCTTT.

The chain is built from TRBV7-9 and TRBJ1-1, with 7 positions matching TRBD1. Germline V gives CDR1 SEHNR, CDR2 FQNEAQ (reference sequence). The V segment lost 1 base and the J segment 7 bases; nucleotides outside the gene matches: 6. This CDR3 region has 14 residues. The chain's CDR3 is CASSLEGGQIEAFF. The DNA of the CDR3 is TGTGCCAGCAGCTTAGAGGGGGGACAGATTGAAGCTTTCTTT.